The 3 T cell receptor beta chains in this list originate from one sample, sequenced in a study of metastatic and nonmetastatic thyroid tumors. There were no patients who had received any treatment before thyroid surgery. From the PCR reads, TCRdb re-called clones with MiXCR. The data contain approximately 79,000 clones, 8% to 9.5% of them singletons. Sequencing input: blood. Receptors originate from a female donor with papillary thyroid cancer or a benign thyroid nodule (not recorded which). Some clones in this sample may be carry-over from other donors' samples.

This clone has just a few counts. This sequence joins TRBV20-1 and TRBJ2-4, with D possibly being TRBD1 (5 bases). With 2 bases removed from V and 7 bases from J, the gap between germline ends came to 6 bases. CDR1 and CDR2 (germline): DFQATT, SNEGSKA (reference sequence). This CDR3 has 11 residues. CDR3 nucleotide sequence: TGCAGTGCTAGACAGGGTAACATTCAGTACTTC. Its protein is CSARQGNIQYF.

Worth noting for this clone: A much larger clone lies a single base off, so this may be a read error. The CDR3 carries no conserved terminal phenylalanine or tryptophan, so it likely arises from a read error. This chain links TRBV3-1 with TRBJ2-5; unclear D gene. Germline V gene data show CDR1 as LGHDT and CDR2 as YNNKEL (reference sequence). With 0 bases removed from V and 3 bases from J, the gap between germline ends came to 17 bases. This CDR3 region has 17 residues. CDR3 DNA: TGTGCCAGCAGCCAAGAATTCGGGCATCTAGTTGAAGAGACCCAGTACTCC. Translation: CASSQEFGHLVEETQYS.

This clone was counted only a few times. V is TRBV29-1 and J is TRBJ2-3; D gene uncertain. The V gene's germline CDR1 is SQVTM and CDR2 ANQGSEA. The V gene lost 6 bases and the J gene lost 0 bases, with 13 bases spanning the gap. The CDR3 is made up of 14 amino acids. The CDR3 coding sequence is TGCAGCGTGGCCGCCGCGACTAGCACAGATACGCAGTATTTT. Translation: CSVAAATSTDTQYF.